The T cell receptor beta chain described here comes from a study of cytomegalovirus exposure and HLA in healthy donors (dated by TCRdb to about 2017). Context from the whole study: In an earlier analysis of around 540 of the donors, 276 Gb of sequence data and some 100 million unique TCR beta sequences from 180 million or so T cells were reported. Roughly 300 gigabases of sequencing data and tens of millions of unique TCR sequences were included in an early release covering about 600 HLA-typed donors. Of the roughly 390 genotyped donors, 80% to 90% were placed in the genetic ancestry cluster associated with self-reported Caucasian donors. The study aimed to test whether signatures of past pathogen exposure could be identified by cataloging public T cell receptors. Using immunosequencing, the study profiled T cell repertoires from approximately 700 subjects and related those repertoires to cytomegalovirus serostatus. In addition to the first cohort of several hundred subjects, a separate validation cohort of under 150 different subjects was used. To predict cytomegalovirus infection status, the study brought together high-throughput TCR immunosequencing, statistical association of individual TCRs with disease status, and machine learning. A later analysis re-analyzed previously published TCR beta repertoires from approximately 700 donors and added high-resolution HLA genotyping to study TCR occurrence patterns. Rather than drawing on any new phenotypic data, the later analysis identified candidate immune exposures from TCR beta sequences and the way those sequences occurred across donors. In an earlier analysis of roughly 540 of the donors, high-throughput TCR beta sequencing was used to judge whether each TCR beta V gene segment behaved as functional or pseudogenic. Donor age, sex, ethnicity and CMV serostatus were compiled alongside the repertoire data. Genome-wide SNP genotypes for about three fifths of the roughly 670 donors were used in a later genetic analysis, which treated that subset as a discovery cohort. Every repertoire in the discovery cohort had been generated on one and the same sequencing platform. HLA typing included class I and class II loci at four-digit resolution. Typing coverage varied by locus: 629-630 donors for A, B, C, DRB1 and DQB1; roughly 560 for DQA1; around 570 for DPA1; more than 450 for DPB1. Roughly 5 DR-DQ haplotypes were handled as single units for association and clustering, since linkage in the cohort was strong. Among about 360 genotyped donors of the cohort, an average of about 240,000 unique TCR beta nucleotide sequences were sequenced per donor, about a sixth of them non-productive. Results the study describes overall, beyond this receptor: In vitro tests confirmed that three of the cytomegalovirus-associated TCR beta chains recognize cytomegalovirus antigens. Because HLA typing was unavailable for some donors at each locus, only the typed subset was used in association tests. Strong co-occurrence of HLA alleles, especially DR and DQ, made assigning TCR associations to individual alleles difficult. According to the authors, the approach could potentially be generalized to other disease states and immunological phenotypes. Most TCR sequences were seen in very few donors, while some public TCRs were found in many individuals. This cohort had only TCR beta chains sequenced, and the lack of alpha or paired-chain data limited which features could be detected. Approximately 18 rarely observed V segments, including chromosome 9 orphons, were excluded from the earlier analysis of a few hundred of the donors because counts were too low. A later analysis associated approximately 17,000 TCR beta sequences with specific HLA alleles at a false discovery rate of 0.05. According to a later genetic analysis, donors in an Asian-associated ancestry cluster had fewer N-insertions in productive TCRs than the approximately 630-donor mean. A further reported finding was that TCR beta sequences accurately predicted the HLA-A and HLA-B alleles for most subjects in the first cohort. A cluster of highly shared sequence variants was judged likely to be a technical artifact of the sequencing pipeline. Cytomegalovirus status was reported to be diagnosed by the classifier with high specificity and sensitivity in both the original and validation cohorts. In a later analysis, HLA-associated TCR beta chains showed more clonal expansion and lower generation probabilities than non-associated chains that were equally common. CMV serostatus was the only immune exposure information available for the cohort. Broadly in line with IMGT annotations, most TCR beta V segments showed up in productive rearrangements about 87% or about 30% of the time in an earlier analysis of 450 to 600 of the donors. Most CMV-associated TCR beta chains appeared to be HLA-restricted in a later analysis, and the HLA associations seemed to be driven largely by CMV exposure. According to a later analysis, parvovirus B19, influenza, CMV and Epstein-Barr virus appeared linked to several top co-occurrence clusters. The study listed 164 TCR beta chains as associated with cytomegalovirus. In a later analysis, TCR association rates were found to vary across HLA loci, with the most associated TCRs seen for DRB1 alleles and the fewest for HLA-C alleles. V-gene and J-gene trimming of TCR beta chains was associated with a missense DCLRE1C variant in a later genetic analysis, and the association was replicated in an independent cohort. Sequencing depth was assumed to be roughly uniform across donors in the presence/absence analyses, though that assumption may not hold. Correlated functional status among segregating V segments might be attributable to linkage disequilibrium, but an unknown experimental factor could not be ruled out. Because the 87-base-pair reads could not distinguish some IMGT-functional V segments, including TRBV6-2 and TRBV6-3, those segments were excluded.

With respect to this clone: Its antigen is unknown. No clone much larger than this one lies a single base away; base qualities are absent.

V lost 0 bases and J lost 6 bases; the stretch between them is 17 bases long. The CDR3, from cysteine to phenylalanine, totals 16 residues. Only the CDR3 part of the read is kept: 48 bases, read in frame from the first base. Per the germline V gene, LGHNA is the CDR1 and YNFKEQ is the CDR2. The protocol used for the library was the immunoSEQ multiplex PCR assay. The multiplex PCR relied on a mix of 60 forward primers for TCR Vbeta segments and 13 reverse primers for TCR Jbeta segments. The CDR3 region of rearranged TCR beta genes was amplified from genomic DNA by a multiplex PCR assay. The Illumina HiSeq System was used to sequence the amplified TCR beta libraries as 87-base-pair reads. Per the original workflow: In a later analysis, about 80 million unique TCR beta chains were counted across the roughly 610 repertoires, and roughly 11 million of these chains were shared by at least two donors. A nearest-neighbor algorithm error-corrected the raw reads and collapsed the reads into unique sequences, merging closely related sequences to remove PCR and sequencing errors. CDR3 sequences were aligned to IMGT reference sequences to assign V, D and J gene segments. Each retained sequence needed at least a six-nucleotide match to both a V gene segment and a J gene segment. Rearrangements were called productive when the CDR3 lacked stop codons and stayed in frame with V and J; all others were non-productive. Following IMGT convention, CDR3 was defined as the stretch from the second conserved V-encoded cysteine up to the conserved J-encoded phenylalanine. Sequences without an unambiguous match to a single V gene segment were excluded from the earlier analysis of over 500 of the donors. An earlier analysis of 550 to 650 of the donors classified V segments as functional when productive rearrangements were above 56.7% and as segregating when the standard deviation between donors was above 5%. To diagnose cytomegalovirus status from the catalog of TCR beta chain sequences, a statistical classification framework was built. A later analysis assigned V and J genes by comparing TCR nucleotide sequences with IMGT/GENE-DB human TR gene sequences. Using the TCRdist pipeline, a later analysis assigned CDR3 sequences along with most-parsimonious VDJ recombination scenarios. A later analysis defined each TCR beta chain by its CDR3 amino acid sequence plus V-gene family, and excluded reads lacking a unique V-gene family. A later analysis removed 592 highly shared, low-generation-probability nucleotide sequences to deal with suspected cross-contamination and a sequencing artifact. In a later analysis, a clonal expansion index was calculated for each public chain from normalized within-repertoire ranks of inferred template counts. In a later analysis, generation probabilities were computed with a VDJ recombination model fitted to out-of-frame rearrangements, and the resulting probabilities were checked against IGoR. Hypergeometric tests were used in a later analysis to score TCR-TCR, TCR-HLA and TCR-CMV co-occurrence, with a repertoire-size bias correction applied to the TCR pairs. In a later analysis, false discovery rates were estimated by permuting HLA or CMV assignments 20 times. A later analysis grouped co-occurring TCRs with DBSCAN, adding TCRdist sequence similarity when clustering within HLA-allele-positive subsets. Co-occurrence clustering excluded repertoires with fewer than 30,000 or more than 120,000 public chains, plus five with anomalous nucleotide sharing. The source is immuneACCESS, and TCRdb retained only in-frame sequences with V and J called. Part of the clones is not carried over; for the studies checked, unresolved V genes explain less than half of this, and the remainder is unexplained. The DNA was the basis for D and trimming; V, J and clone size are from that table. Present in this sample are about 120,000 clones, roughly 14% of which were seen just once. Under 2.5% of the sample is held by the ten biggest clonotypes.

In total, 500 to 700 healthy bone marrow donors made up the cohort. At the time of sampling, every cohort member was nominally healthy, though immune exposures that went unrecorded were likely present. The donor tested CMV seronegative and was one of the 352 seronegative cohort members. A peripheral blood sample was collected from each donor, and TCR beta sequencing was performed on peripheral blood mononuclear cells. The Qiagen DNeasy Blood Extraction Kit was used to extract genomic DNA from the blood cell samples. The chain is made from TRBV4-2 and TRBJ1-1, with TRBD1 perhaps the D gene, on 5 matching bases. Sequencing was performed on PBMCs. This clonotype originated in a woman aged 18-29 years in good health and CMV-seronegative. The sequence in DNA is TGTGCCAGCAGCCAAGAAGCGAGTCAGGGTCGCGCTGAAGCTTTCTTT. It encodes CASSQEASQGRAEAFF.